This T cell receptor beta chain came from a study of tumor-infiltrating lymphocytes in primary liver carcinoma. The overall study: Men and women, 30 to 69 years of age, made up the patients.

Study results and caveats: Tumor-adjacent and tumor-blood pairs shared a smaller degree of overlap than tumor region pairs. Tumors had a top-250-clone fraction that was significantly higher than blood (p = 0.039).

The source material, roughly 18-32 mg of unsorted bulk tissue, was used to co-extract RNA and DNA. The cohort consisted of patients whose primary liver carcinoma was surgically resected. Production of TCR beta cDNA used 500 ng total RNA together with a constant-region primer. Researchers made the TCR beta libraries by running three nested multiplex PCR rounds with slightly modified ARM-PCR. Use of TRBV1-TRBV30 forward primers with a C-beta reverse primer characterized the first two PCR rounds, which lasted about 11 cycles each. TCRdb reprocessed the multiplex PCR reads with MiXCR, giving one entry per CDR3 protein. Of 90,000 to 150,000 distinct CDR3 sequences in the sample, approximately 71% were seen once. V was trimmed by 4 bases and J by 0 bases, leaving 9 bases between them. CDR3 size: 13 residues. CDR1 and CDR2 from the germline V gene are SQVTM and ANQGSEA. This clonotype was seen many times. Antigen specificity is unknown.

The TCR originated in a woman aged 55 to 70 with primary liver carcinoma and hepatitis B virus infection. This chain connects TRBV29-1 to TRBJ1-1; D is ambiguous. Sequenced sample: tumor-adjacent normal liver tissue. In DNA form, the CDR3 reads TGCAGCGTTGTTTTCTCCATGAACACTGAAGCTTTCTTT. It translates to CSVVFSMNTEAFF.